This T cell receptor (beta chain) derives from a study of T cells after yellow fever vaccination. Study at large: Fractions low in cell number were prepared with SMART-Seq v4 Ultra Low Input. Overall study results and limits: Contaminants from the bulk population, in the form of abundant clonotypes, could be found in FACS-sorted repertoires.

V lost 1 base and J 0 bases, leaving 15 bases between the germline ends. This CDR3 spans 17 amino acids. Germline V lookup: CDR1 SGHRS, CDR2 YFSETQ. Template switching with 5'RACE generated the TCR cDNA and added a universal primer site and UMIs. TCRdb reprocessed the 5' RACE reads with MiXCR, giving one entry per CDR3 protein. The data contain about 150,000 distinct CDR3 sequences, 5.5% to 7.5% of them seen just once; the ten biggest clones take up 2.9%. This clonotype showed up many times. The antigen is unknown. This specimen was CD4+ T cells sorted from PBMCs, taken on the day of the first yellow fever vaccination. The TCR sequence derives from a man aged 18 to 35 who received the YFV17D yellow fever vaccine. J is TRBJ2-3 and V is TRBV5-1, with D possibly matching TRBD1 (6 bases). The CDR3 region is CASSLRATGPSTDTQYF. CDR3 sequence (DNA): TGCGCCAGCAGCTTGAGGGCTACAGGGCCTAGCACAGATACGCAGTATTTT.